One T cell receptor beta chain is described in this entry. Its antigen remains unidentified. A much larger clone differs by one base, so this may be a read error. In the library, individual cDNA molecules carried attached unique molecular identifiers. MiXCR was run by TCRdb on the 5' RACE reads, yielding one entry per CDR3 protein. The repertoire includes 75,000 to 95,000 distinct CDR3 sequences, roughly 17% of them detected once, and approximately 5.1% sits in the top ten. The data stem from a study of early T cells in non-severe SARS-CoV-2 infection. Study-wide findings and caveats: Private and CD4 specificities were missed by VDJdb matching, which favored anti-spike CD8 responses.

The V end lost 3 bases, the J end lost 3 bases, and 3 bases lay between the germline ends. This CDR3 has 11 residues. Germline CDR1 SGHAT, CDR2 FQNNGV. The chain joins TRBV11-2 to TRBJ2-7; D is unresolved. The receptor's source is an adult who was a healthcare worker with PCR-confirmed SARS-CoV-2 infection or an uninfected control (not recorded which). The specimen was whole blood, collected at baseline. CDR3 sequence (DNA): TGTGCCAGCAGCTTTTACTACGAGCAGTACTTC. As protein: CASSFYYEQYF.